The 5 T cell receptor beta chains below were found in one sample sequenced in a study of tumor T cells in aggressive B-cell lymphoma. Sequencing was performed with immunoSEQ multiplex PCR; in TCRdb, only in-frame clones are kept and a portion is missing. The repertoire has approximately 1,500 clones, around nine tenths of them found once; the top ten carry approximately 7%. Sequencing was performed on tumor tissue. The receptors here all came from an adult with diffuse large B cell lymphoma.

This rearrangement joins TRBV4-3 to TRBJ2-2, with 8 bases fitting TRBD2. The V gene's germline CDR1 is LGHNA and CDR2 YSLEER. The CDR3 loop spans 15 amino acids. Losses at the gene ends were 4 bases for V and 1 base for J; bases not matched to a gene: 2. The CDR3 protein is CASSPRGGNTGELFF. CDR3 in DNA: TGCGCCAGCAGCCCACGGGGGGGGAACACCGGGGAGCTGTTTTTT.

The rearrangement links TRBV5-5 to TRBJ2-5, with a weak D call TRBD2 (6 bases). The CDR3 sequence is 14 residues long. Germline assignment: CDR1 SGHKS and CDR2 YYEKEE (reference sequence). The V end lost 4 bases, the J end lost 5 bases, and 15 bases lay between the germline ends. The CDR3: CASSAGPPGETQYF. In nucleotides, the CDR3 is TGTGCCAGCAGCGCGGGACCCCCGGGGGAGACCCAGTACTTC.

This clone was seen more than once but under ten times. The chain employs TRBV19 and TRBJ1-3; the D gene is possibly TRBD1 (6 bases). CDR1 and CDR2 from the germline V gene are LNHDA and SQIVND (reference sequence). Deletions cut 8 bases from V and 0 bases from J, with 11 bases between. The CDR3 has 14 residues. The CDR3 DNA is TGTGCCAGTGGGGGCCGCCGCTCTGGAAACACCATATATTTT. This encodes CASGGRRSGNTIYF. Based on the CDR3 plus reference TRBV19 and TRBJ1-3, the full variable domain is DGGITQSPKYLFRKEGQNVTLSCEQNLNHDAMYWYRQDPGQGLRLIYYSQIVNDFQKGDIAEGYSVSREKKESFPLTVTSAQKNPTAFYLCASGGRRSGNTIYFGEGSWLTVV.

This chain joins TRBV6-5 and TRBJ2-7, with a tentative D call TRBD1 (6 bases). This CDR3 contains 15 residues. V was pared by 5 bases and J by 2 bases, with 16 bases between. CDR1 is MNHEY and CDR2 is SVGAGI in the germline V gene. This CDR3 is CASSVLGHLTYEQYF. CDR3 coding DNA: TGTGCCAGCAGTGTCCTGGGACACCTAACCTACGAGCAGTACTTC.

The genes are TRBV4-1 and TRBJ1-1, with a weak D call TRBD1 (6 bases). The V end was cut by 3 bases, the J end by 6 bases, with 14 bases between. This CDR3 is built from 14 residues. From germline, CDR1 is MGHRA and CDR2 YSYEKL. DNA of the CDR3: TGCGCCAGCAGCCAGTGGGGGCTGGGGGCTGAAGCTTTCTTT. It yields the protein CASSQWGLGAEAFF.